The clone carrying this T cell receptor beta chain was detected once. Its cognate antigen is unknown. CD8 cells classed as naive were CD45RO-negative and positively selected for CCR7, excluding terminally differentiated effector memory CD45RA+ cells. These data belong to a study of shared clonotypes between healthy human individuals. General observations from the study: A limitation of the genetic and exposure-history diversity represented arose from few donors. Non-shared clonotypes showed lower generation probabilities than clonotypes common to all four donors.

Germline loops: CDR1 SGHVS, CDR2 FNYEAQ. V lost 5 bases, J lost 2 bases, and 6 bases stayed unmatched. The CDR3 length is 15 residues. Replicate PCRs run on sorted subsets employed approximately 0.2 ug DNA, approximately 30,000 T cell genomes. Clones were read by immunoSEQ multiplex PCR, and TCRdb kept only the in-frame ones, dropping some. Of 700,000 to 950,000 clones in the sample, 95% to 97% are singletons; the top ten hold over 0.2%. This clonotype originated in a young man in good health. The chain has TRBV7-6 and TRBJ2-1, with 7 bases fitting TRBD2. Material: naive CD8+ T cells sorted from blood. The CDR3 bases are TGTGCCAGCAGCGGACTCGGGACTACCTACAATGAGCAGTTCTTC. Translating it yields CASSGLGTTYNEQFF.